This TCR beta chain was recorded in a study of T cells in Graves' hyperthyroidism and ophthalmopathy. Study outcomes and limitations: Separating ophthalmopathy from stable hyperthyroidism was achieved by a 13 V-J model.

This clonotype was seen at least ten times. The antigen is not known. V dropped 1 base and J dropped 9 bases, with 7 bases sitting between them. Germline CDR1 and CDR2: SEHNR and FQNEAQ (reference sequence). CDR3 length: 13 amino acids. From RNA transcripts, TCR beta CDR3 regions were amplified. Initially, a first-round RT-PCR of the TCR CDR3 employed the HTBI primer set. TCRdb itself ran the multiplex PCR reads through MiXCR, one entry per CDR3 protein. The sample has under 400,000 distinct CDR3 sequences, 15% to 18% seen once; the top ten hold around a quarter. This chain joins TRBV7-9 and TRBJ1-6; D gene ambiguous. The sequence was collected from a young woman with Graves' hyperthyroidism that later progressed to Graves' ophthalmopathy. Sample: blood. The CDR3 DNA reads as TGTGCCAGCAGCTTAGATGAGGTTTCACCCCTCCACTTT. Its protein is CASSLDEVSPLHF.